The rows below give T cell receptor beta chains drawn from one sample of a study of blood T cell repertoires in COVID-19. Clones were read by immunoSEQ multiplex PCR, and TCRdb kept only the in-frame ones, dropping some. Here the sample spans some 270,000 clones, roughly nine tenths being singletons. The material sequenced was peripheral blood. The receptors here all came from a woman aged 60 to 75 who had recovered from COVID-19. Both conserved end residues are part of each CDR3. D genes are given only for firm matches. The size of a clone is reported for some rows only, either as once, few or many, or as a class for expanded clones.

V,D,J,size,DNA,CDR3
TRBV6-5,TRBD2,TRBJ2-3,.,TGTGCCAGCCGGGGGGTGCCCCCGGATACGCAGTATTTT,CASRGVPPDTQYF
TRBV29-1,TRBD1,TRBJ2-7,.,TGCAGCGTTGAAGTCGGGACAGTGTACGAGCAGTACTTC,CSVEVGTVYEQYF
TRBV10-3,.,TRBJ1-5,.,TGTGCCATCAGTGAACGGGTCAATCAGCCCCAGCATTTT,CAISERVNQPQHF
TRBV7-8,.,TRBJ1-2,once,TGTGCCAGCAGCTTAATTGGGCTATGGGGCTACACCTTC,CASSLIGLWGYTF
TRBV28,.,TRBJ1-5,.,TGTGCCAGCAGACCACCCCCAGGGGCCAATCAGCCCCAGCATTTT,CASRPPPGANQPQHF
TRBV5-6,.,TRBJ2-7,.,TGTGCCAGCAGCTTCACAGGTTCGGTGGACGAGCAGTACTTC,CASSFTGSVDEQYF
TRBV5-4,TRBD2,TRBJ2-3,.,TGTGCCAGCAGCTCCGGGGGGGCCCGAACAGATACGCAGTATTTT,CASSSGGARTDTQYF
TRBV4-2,TRBD1,TRBJ2-1,.,TGTGCCAGCAGCGAAGGACAGGGAACCTACAATGAGCAGTTCTTC,CASSEGQGTYNEQFF
TRBV9,.,TRBJ1-3,once,TGTGCCAGCAGCGCCCCAGGGGACACCATATATTTT,CASSAPGDTIYF
TRBV2,.,TRBJ2-7,.,TGTGCCAGCAGTGTTCCGGCGGCACAGGTCCGCGAGCAGTACTTC,CASSVPAAQVREQYF
TRBV27,TRBD1,TRBJ1-4,.,TGTGCCAGCAGAAGGGGGCGAGATGAAAAACTGTTTTTT,CASRRGRDEKLFF
TRBV2,.,TRBJ2-1,.,TGTGCCAGCACCCTCGACACGGTCGTCGAAAATGAGCAGTTCTTC,CASTLDTVVENEQFF
TRBV20-1,.,TRBJ2-7,.,TGCAGTGCTAGTGGGGCTGACTACGAGCAGTACTTC,CSASGADYEQYF
TRBV7-2,.,TRBJ2-7,.,TGTGCCAGCAGCTTAGCGCGGGGTACCTACGAGCAGTACTTC,CASSLARGTYEQYF
TRBV28,TRBD1,TRBJ1-4,.,TGTGCCAGCAGTTCCCACAGGGGAAGGGCTTATGAAAAACTGTTTTTT,CASSSHRGRAYEKLFF
TRBV27,.,TRBJ2-5,.,TGTGCCAGCAGACCCACCGGTATAGAGACCCAGTACTTC,CASRPTGIETQYF
TRBV28,.,TRBJ2-4,.,TGTGCCAGCAGTTTGGGTCAGGCCCGGCGGGGCATTCAGTACTTC,CASSLGQARRGIQYF
TRBV7-2,.,TRBJ2-7,.,TGTGCCAGCAGCTTAGTCTCTAGTGGCTCTGCGCAGTACTTC,CASSLVSSGSAQYF
TRBV4-1,TRBD1,TRBJ2-5,.,TGCGCCAGCAGCCAAGCAGGGGCAGGGGGCTGGGAGACCCAGTACTTC,CASSQAGAGGWETQYF
TRBV19,TRBD1,TRBJ1-6,.,TGTGCCAGTAGTATATCCGGGACAGTGAATTCACCCCTCCACTTT,CASSISGTVNSPLHF
TRBV7-9,TRBD1,TRBJ1-3,.,TGTGCCAGCAGCTTAAGTGGACAGGGCTCTGGAAACACCATATATTTT,CASSLSGQGSGNTIYF
TRBV3-1/TRBV3-2,TRBD1,TRBJ1-2,.,TGTGCCAGCAGGGGTACAGGGGCCGGCTATGGCTACACCTTC,CASRGTGAGYGYTF
TRBV5-1,.,TRBJ1-1,once,TGCGCCAGCAGCTTGGGGCCCGCGAACACTGAAGCTTTCTTT,CASSLGPANTEAFF
TRBV6-1,TRBD2,TRBJ2-3,.,TGTGCCAGCAGTGAAGTTAGCGGGGAGGCAGATACGCAGTATTTT,CASSEVSGEADTQYF
TRBV2,.,TRBJ1-3,.,TGTGCCAGCAGTGATTCCTGGGCGGGAAACACCATATATTTT,CASSDSWAGNTIYF
TRBV11-3,.,TRBJ2-1,.,TGTGCCAGCGAAGGGCCAGGGATTGATGGTGAGCAGTTCTTC,CASEGPGIDGEQFF
TRBV10-3,TRBD2,TRBJ2-2,.,TGTGCCATCAGTCCCCCAGAGGAGCGGGGGCCCACCGGGGAGCTGTTTTTT,CAISPPEERGPTGELFF
TRBV5-1,TRBD2,TRBJ2-2,.,TGCGCCAGCAGCTCCCGGACTAGCGGGGGGGCTGGCACCGGGGAGCTGTTTTTT,CASSSRTSGGAGTGELFF
TRBV7-3,.,TRBJ1-2,.,TGTGCCAGCAGCTTAAAACCCCCGGAGATAGGAGCTAACTATGGCTACACCTTC,CASSLKPPEIGANYGYTF
TRBV27,.,TRBJ2-2,.,TGTGCCAGCAGTATTACTACAGGCACCGGGGAGCTGTTTTTT,CASSITTGTGELFF
TRBV19,TRBD1,TRBJ2-5,.,TGTGCCAGTAGTATGGGACAGGGACCCCTACAAGAGACCCAGTACTTC,CASSMGQGPLQETQYF
TRBV6-6,TRBD1,TRBJ1-2,.,TGTGCCAGCAGCCGGGACAGTCCTAACTATGGCTACACCTTC,CASSRDSPNYGYTF
TRBV6-5,TRBD1,TRBJ2-7,.,TGTGCCAGCAGCCGCGACAGGGAACCTACCTACGAGCAGTACTTC,CASSRDREPTYEQYF
TRBV11-1,TRBD1,TRBJ1-2,.,TGTGCCAGCAGCTTGGACAGGGTGAACTATGGCTACACCTTC,CASSLDRVNYGYTF
TRBV28,.,TRBJ2-1,.,TGTGCCAGCAATCCGGACTGGGGTTCCAATGAGCAGTTCTTC,CASNPDWGSNEQFF
TRBV25-1,.,TRBJ2-1,.,TGTGCCAGCAGTGAAGAACAGGAATACAATGAGCAGTTCTTC,CASSEEQEYNEQFF
TRBV11-3,TRBD1,TRBJ1-6,.,TGTGCCAGCAGCCGACAGGGAGATAATTCACCCCTCCACTTT,CASSRQGDNSPLHF
TRBV9,.,TRBJ2-5,.,TGTGCCAGCAGCGTAGCAGGTGACCGGGAGACCCAGTACTTC,CASSVAGDRETQYF
TRBV10-3,.,TRBJ2-5,.,TGTGCCATCAGCGTACCAGACGGGGAGACCCAGTACTTC,CAISVPDGETQYF
TRBV10-3,TRBD1,TRBJ1-6,.,TGTGCCATCCAGGGGGAACTTAATTCACCCCTCCACTTT,CAIQGELNSPLHF
TRBV9,.,TRBJ2-1,.,TGTGCCAGCAGCACAGGGTGGGGCAATGAGCAGTTCTTC,CASSTGWGNEQFF
TRBV11-2,.,TRBJ1-1,.,TGTGCCAGCAGCCAACAGGGGAACACTGAAGCTTTCTTT,CASSQQGNTEAFF
TRBV14,TRBD1,TRBJ2-5,.,TGTGCCAGCAGCCCCGGGACAGGGTTGCAAGAGACCCAGTACTTC,CASSPGTGLQETQYF
TRBV4-3,.,TRBJ2-5,.,TGCGCCAGCAGCCAAGAGGGACGGGGGTCACTTCAAGAGACCCAGTACTTC,CASSQEGRGSLQETQYF
TRBV2,TRBD1,TRBJ1-3,.,TGTGCCAGCGTAATAAGGGACAGCTCTGGAAACACCATATATTTT,CASVIRDSSGNTIYF
TRBV11-2,TRBD1,TRBJ1-1,.,TGTGCCAGCAGCGGAGGTCACAGGGGATCGGGGAACACTGAAGCTTTCTTT,CASSGGHRGSGNTEAFF
TRBV7-3,.,TRBJ2-7,.,TGTGCCAGCAGCTTAAATCCGTCAGCGGAGCAGTACTTC,CASSLNPSAEQYF
TRBV3-1/TRBV3-2,TRBD1,TRBJ1-1,.,TGTGCCAGCAGCTTCGGACAGGGTACTGAAGCTTTCTTT,CASSFGQGTEAFF
TRBV6-2/TRBV6-3,.,TRBJ2-7,many,TGTGCCAGCAGTTCCTCGAAGGAGCCCTCCTACGAGCAGTACTTC,CASSSSKEPSYEQYF
TRBV18,TRBD1,TRBJ2-1,.,TGTGCCAGCTCAACCCTGGGGACAGGGGGCCTTTACAATGAGCAGTTCTTC,CASSTLGTGGLYNEQFF
TRBV6-1,TRBD1,TRBJ1-3,.,TGTGCCAGCAACCTACAGGGGGGCACCATATATTTT,CASNLQGGTIYF
TRBV5-1,.,TRBJ2-7,.,TGCGCCAGCAGCCGATTTCTGGGCAGGGGGGACTACGAGCAGTACTTC,CASSRFLGRGDYEQYF
TRBV9,.,TRBJ2-5,.,TGTGCCAGCAGCCCCGGCGGGATTAATGTGGGGACCCAGTACTTC,CASSPGGINVGTQYF
TRBV11-1,TRBD1,TRBJ1-6,.,TGTGCCAGCAGCTTAGTTGCAGGGGGTCGTTCACCCCTCCACTTT,CASSLVAGGRSPLHF
TRBV28,.,TRBJ2-1,.,TGTGCCAGTAGACTAGATCCATCCTATGAGCAGTTCTTC,CASRLDPSYEQFF
TRBV7-9,TRBD1,TRBJ1-1,.,TGTGCCAGCAGCTCACAGGGGAGGACTGAAGCTTTCTTT,CASSSQGRTEAFF
TRBV5-1,TRBD1,TRBJ1-4,.,TGCGCCAGCAGCTTGCAACCGGGACAGTGGAATGAAAAACTGTTTTTT,CASSLQPGQWNEKLFF